This TCR beta chain was retrieved from a study of HIV-infected patients and healthy controls. V was pared by 4 bases and J by 7 bases, with 14 bases between. CDR3 length: 14 amino acids. Germline values: CDR1 MNHNS, CDR2 SASEGT. This clonotype is labeled medium-sized. Whole blood was used without fractionation, so all unsorted peripheral T cells were included. Reverse transcription used around 480 ng RNA and constant-region primers for alpha and beta. Separate chain-specific third strand synthesis with multiplexing indices produced the alpha and beta libraries. TCRdb redid the calling of the 5' RACE reads with MiXCR, one entry per CDR3 protein. The table records fewer than 6,500 distinct CDR3 sequences, approximately 9.9% of them present only once.

The TCR comes from an adult with HIV infection. Sequences were derived from blood, sampled before antiretroviral therapy. The chain is built from TRBV6-1 and TRBJ1-3, with D unresolved. Here the CDR3 reads CASSATAAANTIYF. DNA for the CDR3: TGTGCCAGCAGTGCAACCGCGGCAGCCAACACCATATATTTT.